Listed below are T cell receptor beta chains from one sample, sequenced in a study of blood T cell repertoires in COVID-19. Sequencing was performed with immunoSEQ multiplex PCR; in TCRdb, only in-frame clones are kept and a portion is missing. The sample comprises some 95,000 clones, 76% of which are singletons, and roughly 7.3% rests with the top ten. Sequencing was performed on peripheral blood. The receptors derive from a man aged 70 or older with acute or convalescent COVID-19. CDR3s include the opening cysteine and the closing phenylalanine or tryptophan. The D gene is left open where the match is weak. Clone size, where shown, is once, few, many, or a class for clones that have expanded.

clone size	CDR3 length	J gene	D gene	V gene	CDR3 protein	CDR3 DNA
-	13	TRBJ2-3	-	TRBV12-3/TRBV12-4	CASSRGYTDTQYF	TGTGCCAGCAGTCGGGGTTACACAGATACGCAGTATTTT
few	13	TRBJ1-1	-	TRBV2	CASSGQGNTEAFF	TGTGCCAGCAGTGGTCAGGGGAATACTGAAGCTTTCTTT
-	16	TRBJ2-5	TRBD2	TRBV3-1/TRBV3-2	CASSQVPSGNQETQYF	TGTGCCAGCAGCCAAGTCCCTAGCGGAAACCAAGAGACCCAGTACTTC
-	14	TRBJ1-1	-	TRBV27	CASRPGQLNTEAFF	TGTGCCAGCAGACCAGGACAGTTGAACACTGAAGCTTTCTTT
-	12	TRBJ1-1	-	TRBV18	CASSPGREEAFF	TGTGCCAGCTCACCGGGCAGGGAAGAAGCTTTCTTT
-	17	TRBJ2-1	-	TRBV28	CASSLFETGKWFGEQFF	TGTGCCAGCAGTTTATTTGAGACAGGAAAGTGGTTTGGTGAGCAGTTCTTC
-	15	TRBJ2-3	TRBD2	TRBV5-6	CASSAGLAGVSTQYF	TGTGCCAGCAGCGCGGGACTAGCGGGAGTAAGTACGCAGTATTTT
-	15	TRBJ1-1	-	TRBV24-1	CATSPAGARNTEAFF	TGTGCCACCAGTCCGGCGGGGGCTCGGAACACTGAAGCTTTCTTT
-	14	TRBJ1-3	TRBD1	TRBV30	CAWGQGVSGNTIYF	TGTGCCTGGGGACAGGGAGTTTCTGGAAACACCATATATTTT
-	17	TRBJ1-1	-	TRBV5-6	CASTRDGAASDFGGAFF	TGTGCCAGCACCCGCGACGGAGCAGCTTCTGATTTCGGCGGAGCTTTCTTT
-	14	TRBJ2-7	TRBD1	TRBV5-1	CATCKGTGGSEQYF	TGCGCTACGTGCAAAGGGACAGGGGGATCCGAGCAGTACTTC
few	15	TRBJ2-7	TRBD1	TRBV19	CASKLSGTGESEQYF	TGTGCCAGTAAACTGAGCGGGACAGGGGAGAGCGAGCAGTACTTC
-	15	TRBJ2-3	TRBD1	TRBV10-2	CASSPGQGKSDTQYF	TGCGCCAGCAGTCCCGGACAGGGGAAGTCAGATACGCAGTATTTT
-	15	TRBJ2-5	-	TRBV5-1	CASSPPRGEQETQYF	TGCGCCAGCAGCCCCCCCAGGGGAGAGCAAGAGACCCAGTACTTC
few	15	TRBJ1-1	-	TRBV5-4	CASSFPQGMNTEAFF	TGTGCCAGCAGCTTCCCACAGGGCATGAACACTGAAGCTTTCTTT
few	12	TRBJ2-7	-	TRBV28	CASGTSLYEQYF	TGTGCCAGCGGGACAAGCCTTTACGAGCAGTACTTC
few	16	TRBJ1-2	-	TRBV6-5	CASSYSRAMTNYGYTF	TGTGCCAGCAGTTACTCTCGCGCGATGACTAACTATGGCTACACCTTC
-	16	TRBJ1-6	-	TRBV9	CASSVGGGKYNSPLHF	TGTGCCAGCAGCGTAGGTGGAGGAAAATATAATTCACCCCTCCACTTT
-	16	TRBJ2-1	TRBD2	TRBV6-5	CASSSGLAGFYNEQFF	TGTGCCAGCAGTTCTGGACTAGCGGGCTTTTACAATGAGCAGTTCTTC
-	15	TRBJ1-4	TRBD1	TRBV6-5	CASSYSHRGDEKLFF	TGTGCCAGCAGTTACTCGCACAGGGGGGACGAAAAACTGTTTTTT
many	16	TRBJ2-7	-	TRBV9	CASSIHTGTSVYEQYF	TGTGCCAGCTCGATACATACCGGGACATCCGTCTACGAGCAGTACTTC
-	14	TRBJ2-3	TRBD2	TRBV28	CASSRLAGADTQYF	TGTGCCAGCAGTCGACTAGCGGGTGCAGATACGCAGTATTTT
few	15	TRBJ1-1	-	TRBV6-5	CASTIRTGPNTEAFF	TGTGCCAGCACGATTAGAACAGGCCCTAACACTGAAGCTTTCTTT